The source of this T cell receptor beta chain is a study of response to subunit inactivated influenza vaccine. Study outcomes and limitations: It was suggested by the authors that few new T cells are recruited by each seasonal influenza vaccination.

Via MiXCR, TCRdb re-called the RT-PCR reads, giving one row per CDR3 protein. Of 430,000 or so distinct CDR3 sequences in the sample, approximately 11% were seen once. CDR3 length equals 15 residues. V gave up 6 bases and J gave up 7 bases, with 19 bases separating them. The table lists this clonotype with many counts. Its antigen is not identified. The sample was PBMCs from blood, taken 40 to 50 days after vaccination. The sequence was collected from a man in his fifties who received an inactivated influenza vaccine. The gene calls are TRBV12-3 or TRBV12-4 and TRBJ2-1, with D tentatively TRBD1 or TRBD2 (5 bases each). Written as DNA, the CDR3 is TGTGCCAGCAGCCCGGGGACGGGGCCCTTGAATGAGCAGTTCTTC. Translated: CASSPGTGPLNEQFF.